This T cell receptor beta chain derives from a study of OX40 agonist ivuxolimab in advanced cancers. Assay used: immunoSEQ multiplex PCR; TCRdb lists only in-frame clones, some missing. The sample shows under 75,000 clones, around nine tenths of them seen only once. The CDR3 totals 15 residues. V lost 0 bases to trimming and J lost 6 bases; unmatched junction nucleotides: 8. CDR1 and CDR2 (germline): SGHRS, YFSETQ. Sample: CD4+ or CD8+ T cells sorted from blood, taken in a trial of the OX40 agonist ivuxolimab. The receptor's source is an adult with an advanced solid tumor such as melanoma, head and neck, liver or kidney cancer. The chain couples TRBV5-1 to TRBJ2-7, with TRBD1 matching 8 bases. The CDR3 coding sequence is TGCGCCAGCAGCTTGGCCTTGGACAGGGCAGCCGAGCAGTACTTC. This translates into CASSLALDRAAEQYF. Variable domain in full (rest from reference TRBV5-1 and TRBJ2-7): KAGVTQTPRYLIKTRGQQVTLSCSPISGHRSVSWYQQTPGQGLQFLFEYFSETQRNKGNFPGRFSGRQFSNSRSEMNVSTLELGDSALYLCASSLALDRAAEQYFGPGTRLTVT.